Presented here are 10 T cell receptor beta chains from one specimen sequenced in a study of T cell changes during pregnancy in multiple sclerosis. Assay: immunoSEQ multiplex PCR; the TCRdb copy retains only in-frame clones and omits some. The sample contains over 20,000 clones, about 84% of which appear only once. The sequencing here drew on CD8+ T cells from peripheral blood mononuclear cells, taken before pregnancy. All receptors come from a female donor with multiple sclerosis, enrolled in a pregnancy study.

CDR3 in amino acids: CAIRSTSGRGNEQFF. For the CDR3, the DNA is TGTGCCATCAGATCGACTAGCGGGAGGGGAAATGAGCAGTTCTTC. This chain links TRBV10-3 with TRBJ2-1; TRBD2 matches 14 bases. The CDR3 has 15 residues. V trimming: 6 bases; J trimming: 7 bases; junction bases outside the gene matches: 5. Germline CDR1 and CDR2: ENHRY and SYGVKD.

CDR3 loop: CASSPNGGSEQYF. CDR3 DNA: TGTGCCAGCAGCCCCAACGGGGGATCCGAGCAGTACTTC. V usage is TRBV5-4 and J usage is TRBJ2-7; a possible D gene is TRBD2 (6 bases). The CDR3 totals 13 residues. Trimming removed 4 bases from V and 6 bases from J, with 14 bases in between. Germline-derived CDR1 and CDR2 are SGHNT and YYREEE (reference sequence).

The V and J genes are TRBV29-1 and TRBJ2-6; TRBD2 matches 9 bases. The CDR3 loop spans 12 amino acids. Germline CDR1 reads SQVTM; CDR2 reads ANQGSEA. V trimming: 6 bases; J trimming: 13 bases; junction bases outside the gene matches: 7. CDR3 in DNA: TGCAGCGTGGCGGGGGGGATAGGGGTCCTGACTTTC. This translates into CSVAGGIGVLTF.

Worth noting for this clone: A read error may be the cause here, since a much bigger clone is one base away. V is TRBV6-4 and J is TRBJ2-1; 10 bases are a match to TRBD2. After removal of 2 bases from V and 3 bases from J, the junction contained 1 base not matched to a gene. The CDR3 consists of 15 residues. CDR1 MRHNA and CDR2 SNTAGT come from the germline V gene. The CDR3 loop is CASSDGTSDYNEQFF. CDR3 DNA sequence: TGTGCCAGCAGTGACGGGACTAGCGACTACAATGAGCAGTTCTTC.

This chain connects TRBV4-3 to TRBJ2-5; a possible D gene is TRBD2 (6 bases). Germline CDR1 reads LGHNA; CDR2 reads YSLEER. The V end was cut by 0 bases, the J end by 4 bases, with 15 bases between. The CDR3 length is 16 residues. This CDR3 reads CASSQEVGGGAETQYF. The DNA of the CDR3 is TGCGCCAGCAGCCAAGAGGTTGGGGGAGGAGCAGAGACCCAGTACTTC.

By its share, this clone is medium-sized. Other DNA sequences in the sample encode the same CDR3. The V and J genes are TRBV6-4 and TRBJ2-2, with TRBD2 identical over 10 bases. Germline loops: CDR1 MRHNA, CDR2 SNTAGT. The CDR3 has 14 amino acids. With 6 bases clipped from V and 3 bases from J, the junction kept 1 base outside the gene matches. CDR3 region: CASSGLADTGELFF. CDR3 nucleotides: TGTGCCAGCAGCGGACTAGCGGACACCGGGGAGCTGTTTTTT.

The chain joins TRBV5-6 to TRBJ2-7, with D possibly TRBD1 on 6 matching bases. Germline V gene lookup returns CDR1 SGHDT and CDR2 YYEEEE. This CDR3 has 13 residues. Between the trimmed V and J ends, which lost 6 bases and 3 bases, there was a span of 13 bases. For the CDR3, the DNA is TGTGCCAGCAAAAATCAGGACAGCTACGAGCAGTACTTC. Translating it yields CASKNQDSYEQYF.

The genes are TRBV11-2 and TRBJ1-2; D possibly corresponds to TRBD1 (5 bases). CDR3 length equals 14 residues. V was trimmed by 1 base and J by 7 bases, leaving 13 bases between them. Germline CDR1 reads SGHAT; CDR2 reads FQNNGV. Here the CDR3 reads CASSLGSGRAGYTF. DNA for the CDR3: TGTGCCAGCAGCTTAGGGTCAGGGAGGGCTGGCTACACCTTC.

The chain recombines TRBV5-1 with TRBJ1-2; D unclear. The germline CDR1 and CDR2 sequences are SGHRS and YFSETQ. This CDR3 has 15 residues. Trimming removed 0 bases from V and 0 bases from J, with 9 bases in between. The CDR3 nucleotides are TGCGCCAGCAGCTTGGGACTTTTTGCTAACTATGGCTACACCTTC. Residues: CASSLGLFANYGYTF.

The genes are TRBV25-1 and TRBJ2-3; TRBD2 matches at 10 bases. There are 17 residues in the CDR3. Germline trimming cut 0 bases from V and 0 bases from J; bases unmatched to any gene: 3. From germline, CDR1 is MGHDK and CDR2 SYGVNS. The CDR3 loop reads CASSEYATSGSTDTQYF. The CDR3 region has the DNA TGTGCCAGCAGTGAATATGCGACTAGCGGGAGCACAGATACGCAGTATTTT.